Below are 19 T cell receptor beta chains sequenced from a single sample in a study of T cell responses to AZD1222 COVID-19 vaccine. TCRdb's table, derived via immunoSEQ multiplex PCR, lists solely in-frame clones and lacks some. The table includes 85,000 to 90,000 clones, around 91% detected once. The source material was peripheral blood, sampled on day 0 of MenACWY control vaccination. The receptors come from an adult in good health.

This sequence joins TRBV2 and TRBJ2-1; TRBD2 aligns across 12 bases. Germline assignment: CDR1 SNHLY and CDR2 FYNNEI. The CDR3 totals 14 residues. J was trimmed by 10 bases and V by 2 bases; bases with no gene match: 3. Here the CDR3 DNA reads TGTGCCAGCAGTGAACTAGCGGGAGGGCTCGAGCAGTTCTTC. It yields the protein CASSELAGGLEQFF. The full variable domain, its missing parts supplied by reference TRBV2 and TRBJ2-1, is EPEVTQTPSHQVTQMGQEVILRCVPISNHLYFYWYRQILGQKVEFLVSFYNNEISEKSEIFDDQFSVERPDGSNFTLKIRSTKLEDSAMYFCASSELAGGLEQFFGPGTRLTVL.

The chain recombines TRBV7-2 with TRBJ1-2; perhaps TRBD1 as D (6 bases). Germline V gene sequence: CDR1 SGHTA, CDR2 FQGNSA. With 5 bases removed from V and 7 bases from J, the gap between germline ends came to 17 bases. The CDR3 runs to 14 residues. This CDR3 reads CASSPQLEGVGYTF. CDR3 nucleotides: TGTGCCAGCAGCCCCCAGCTCGAGGGGGTTGGCTACACCTTC.

This chain connects TRBV19 to TRBJ1-3; TRBD1 matches at 9 bases. This CDR3 spans 15 amino acids. Germline V gene sequence: CDR1 LNHDA, CDR2 SQIVND (reference sequence). V shed 5 bases and J 4 bases; nucleotides not matched to a gene: 6. The CDR3 is CASSVPDRGGNTIYF. CDR3 nucleotides: TGTGCCAGTAGTGTTCCGGACAGGGGAGGAAACACCATATATTTT. The whole variable domain, filled in from reference TRBV19 and TRBJ1-3, reads DGGITQSPKYLFRKEGQNVTLSCEQNLNHDAMYWYRQDPGQGLRLIYYSQIVNDFQKGDIAEGYSVSREKKESFPLTVTSAQKNPTAFYLCASSVPDRGGNTIYFGEGSWLTVV.

This clone was recorded only once. The chain joins TRBV7-2 to TRBJ1-5, with D unclear. CDR3 size: 13 residues. From germline, CDR1 is SGHTA and CDR2 FQGNSA. With 6 bases removed from V and 0 bases from J, the gap between germline ends came to 6 bases. CDR3 in amino acids: CASSQSSNQPQHF. The CDR3 nucleotides are TGTGCCAGCAGTCAAAGTAGCAATCAGCCCCAGCATTTT.

J is TRBJ2-1 and V is TRBV15; 15 nucleotides match TRBD2. After removal of 4 bases from V and 7 bases from J, the junction contained 11 bases not matched to a gene. Germline V gives CDR1 LNHNV, CDR2 YYDKDF (reference sequence). This CDR3 is 18 amino acids long. In DNA form, the CDR3 reads TGTGCCACCAGCACTCCCGGACCCGGGACTAGCGGGGGGAATGAGCAGTTCTTC. Translating it yields CATSTPGPGTSGGNEQFF.

The chain uses TRBV4-3 and TRBJ1-2; D may be TRBD1 (5 bases). The V end lost 1 base, the J end lost 0 bases, and 12 bases lay between the germline ends. In germline, CDR1 is LGHNA, CDR2 YSLEER. There are 16 residues in the CDR3. The CDR3 loop is CASSQAGQVANYGYTF. CDR3 in DNA: TGCGCCAGCAGCCAAGCGGGGCAGGTAGCTAACTATGGCTACACCTTC.

J is TRBJ2-7 and V is TRBV14; tentatively, D is TRBD2 (5 bases). This CDR3 has 15 amino acids. The germline V and J ends were trimmed by 1 base and 0 bases, with 10 bases remaining between them. CDR1 is SGHDN and CDR2 is FVKESK in the germline V gene. CDR3 coding DNA: TGTGCCAGCAGCCAAGTGCTGGGGAGCTCCTACGAGCAGTACTTC. Protein product: CASSQVLGSSYEQYF.

The V call is TRBV7-8, the J call TRBJ2-1; D gene ambiguous. CDR1 SGHVS and CDR2 FQNEAQ come from the germline V gene. Trimming removed 0 bases from V and 7 bases from J, with 7 bases in between. The length of the CDR3 is 13 residues. The CDR3 coding sequence is TGTGCCAGCAGCTTAGCTTTGAGGAATGAGCAGTTCTTC. Translated, it gives CASSLALRNEQFF.

The rearrangement uses TRBV11-1 and TRBJ2-5; 8 bases align to TRBD2. The CDR3 covers 15 residues. In germline, CDR1 is SGHAT, CDR2 FQDESV (reference sequence). V lost 5 bases, J lost 0 bases, and 5 bases stayed unmatched. The CDR3 region has the DNA TGTGCCAGCAGCACCCCAGCGGGGGACCAAGAGACCCAGTACTTC. It is translated as CASSTPAGDQETQYF.

The chain recombines TRBV3-1 (or the pseudogene TRBV3-2) with TRBJ1-6; unclear D gene. Germline CDR1 and CDR2: LGHDT and YNNKEL (reference sequence). With 0 bases removed from V and 10 bases from J, the gap between germline ends came to 13 bases. The CDR3 sequence is 15 residues long. CDR3 coding DNA: TGTGCCAGCAGCCAAGATCCCGGGTTAGGATCACCCCTCCACTTT. Its translation is CASSQDPGLGSPLHF.

The chain uses TRBV19 and TRBJ2-5, with D hard to call. This CDR3 is 13 amino acids long. V was cut by 3 bases and J by 4 bases, with 9 bases left in between. Germline-derived CDR1 and CDR2 are LNHDA and SQIVND (reference sequence). In DNA, the CDR3 is TGTGCCAGTAGTATGAATCTGGGAGAGACCCAGTACTTC. Translation gives CASSMNLGETQYF.

This rearrangement joins TRBV19 to TRBJ1-2; D is undetermined. With 4 bases removed from V and 7 bases from J, the gap between germline ends came to 16 bases. The germline V gene encodes CDR1 LNHDA and CDR2 SQIVND (reference sequence). The length of the CDR3 is 14 residues. The DNA for the CDR3 is TGTGCCAGTAGTACCGGACCTAAGGGTGGTGGCTACACCTTC. Residues: CASSTGPKGGGYTF.

The J gene is TRBJ2-7, the V gene TRBV5-4, with 7 bases fitting TRBD1. CDR3 size: 13 residues. V was pared by 3 bases and J by 3 bases, with 3 bases of the junction left unmatched. Germline V gene lookup returns CDR1 SGHNT and CDR2 YYREEE (reference sequence). The CDR3 loop is CASSSGTDYEQYF. CDR3 DNA: TGTGCCAGCAGCTCCGGGACAGACTACGAGCAGTACTTC.

The chain has TRBV19 and TRBJ1-2; 11 nucleotides line up with TRBD1. The CDR3 has 15 amino acids. The V gene end was trimmed by 7 bases and the J gene end by 6 bases; junction bases not matched to a gene: 10. The V gene's germline CDR1 is LNHDA and CDR2 SQIVND (reference sequence). CDR3 loop: CASTTPPDRGHGYTF. CDR3 sequence (DNA): TGTGCCAGTACCACACCCCCGGACAGGGGGCATGGCTACACCTTC. Looking up the rest from reference TRBV19 and TRBJ1-2 gives the full variable domain: DGGITQSPKYLFRKEGQNVTLSCEQNLNHDAMYWYRQDPGQGLRLIYYSQIVNDFQKGDIAEGYSVSREKKESFPLTVTSAQKNPTAFYLCASTTPPDRGHGYTFGSGTRLTVV.

This chain joins TRBV27 and TRBJ1-1; D is possibly TRBD1 (6 bases). V lost 5 bases, J lost 7 bases, and 17 bases lay in between. This CDR3 has 14 residues. Germline CDR1 is MNHEY and CDR2 is SMNVEV (reference sequence). The CDR3, as DNA: TGTGCCAGCAGTGCCATGATCGGAGGGGGTGAAGCTTTCTTT. It codes for CASSAMIGGGEAFF.

The V gene is TRBV18, the J gene TRBJ2-3, with 10 bases matching TRBD1. J was trimmed by 1 base and V by 1 base; bases with no gene match: 2. CDR3 size: 16 residues. Germline V CDR1 and CDR2: KGHSH, LQKENI. The DNA for the CDR3 is TGTGCCAGCTCACCACGACAGGGGGCGGGCACAGATACGCAGTATTTT. Residues: CASSPRQGAGTDTQYF.

The chain links TRBV9 to TRBJ1-1; unclear D gene. The V end was cut by 0 bases, the J end by 2 bases, with 5 bases between. CDR1 and CDR2 from the germline V gene are SGDLS and YYNGEE. The CDR3 sequence is 13 residues long. The CDR3 nucleotides are TGTGCCAGCAGCGTAGAGCCTAACACTGAAGCTTTCTTT. The encoded protein is CASSVEPNTEAFF.

The chain links TRBV15 to TRBJ2-7; perhaps D is TRBD1 or TRBD2 (5 bases each). The CDR3 has 13 amino acids. With 1 base removed from V and 3 bases from J, the gap between germline ends came to 7 bases. In germline, CDR1 is LNHNV, CDR2 YYDKDF (reference sequence). The CDR3 region is CATSRGGYYEQYF. Here the CDR3 DNA reads TGTGCCACCAGCAGAGGGGGGTACTACGAGCAGTACTTC.

The chain joins TRBV14 to TRBJ2-7; perhaps TRBD2 as D (6 bases). CDR1 and CDR2 from the germline V gene are SGHDN and FVKESK. Trimming cost V 4 bases and J 5 bases, with 18 bases left between them. The CDR3 is made up of 15 amino acids. The CDR3 is CASSPRRAGSNEQYF. In DNA form, the CDR3 reads TGTGCCAGCAGCCCGAGGAGGGCAGGGTCTAACGAGCAGTACTTC. Variable domain in full (rest from reference TRBV14 and TRBJ2-7): EAGVTQFPSHSVIEKGQTVTLRCDPISGHDNLYWYRRVMGKEIKFLLHFVKESKQDESGMPNNRFLAERTGGTYSTLKVQPAELEDSGVYFCASSPRRAGSNEQYFGPGTRLTVT.